This entry lists 23 T cell receptor beta chains sequenced from one sample in a study of CD8 T cells in ankylosing spondylitis. Whole-study findings and limits: Apparently characteristic of ankylosing spondylitis blood was a TCR beta motif (eight highly homologous variants).

Their antigen targets remain unknown. From the 5' RACE reads, TCRdb called clonotypes with MiXCR, one entry per CDR3 protein. The table lists some 330,000 distinct CDR3 sequences, 7% to 9% of them singletons, with about 15% in the top ten. The sample comprised blood, either unsorted or a sorted T cell fraction (not recorded which). These receptors were taken from a male donor with ankylosing spondylitis.

This clonotype was seen a few times. The J gene is TRBJ2-1, the V gene TRBV15; 10 bases fit TRBD1. Germline assignment: CDR1 LNHNV and CDR2 YYDKDF (reference sequence). V was pared by 5 bases and J by 9 bases, with 10 bases of the junction left unmatched. The CDR3 consists of 15 residues. CDR3 coding DNA: TGTGCCACCAGCGGGGACCGGGACAGGGGACCTGAGCAGTTCTTC. Residues: CATSGDRDRGPEQFF.

Details on this clonotype: The junction departs from germline at one end; a sequencing error may be responsible. This rearrangement joins TRBV7-7 to TRBJ2-3; 10 bases match TRBD1. In germline, CDR1 is SSHAT, CDR2 FNYEAQ (reference sequence). This CDR3 is built from 15 residues. CDR3 region: CASSSGTGAGDTQYF. The CDR3, as DNA: TGTGCTAGCAGCTCCGGGACAGGGGCCGGAGATACGCAGTATTTT. The full variable domain, in which reference TRBV7-7 and TRBJ2-3 provide the parts outside the CDR3, is GAGVSQSPRYKVTKRGQDVTLRCDPISSHATLYWYQQALGQGPEFLTYFNYEAQPDKSGLPSDRFSAERPEGSISTLTIQRTEQRDSAMYRCASSSGTGAGDTQYFGPGTRLTVL.

The chain has TRBV29-1 and TRBJ2-5; D unresolved. The CDR3 contains 14 residues. Looked up from germline, CDR1 is SQVTM and CDR2 is ANQGSEA. Trimming pared 7 bases from V and 4 bases from J, leaving 19 bases between. CDR3 DNA sequence: TGCAGCGGAAAAGAAGCTAGATCCGGAGAGACCCAGTACTTC. Amino acids: CSGKEARSGETQYF. Full variable domain (remainder filled in from reference TRBV29-1 and TRBJ2-5): SAVISQKPSRDICQRGTSLTIQCQVDSQVTMMFWYRQQPGQSLTLIATANQGSEATYESGFVIDKFPISRPNLTFSTLTVSNMSPEDSSIYLCSGKEARSGETQYFGPGTRLLVL.

To note about this clonotype: Given a much more abundant clone one base away, this may be a read error. This likely comes from a read error, as the CDR3 has no conserved phenylalanine or tryptophan at its end. V usage is TRBV12-3 or TRBV12-4 and J usage is TRBJ2-7, with 7 bases matching TRBD1. Trimming at V came to 7 bases and at J to 6 bases, leaving 12 bases not matched to a gene. The CDR3 loop spans 14 amino acids. CDR3 bases: TGTGCCAGCAATCTGCAGGGGGTAAGATTCGAGCAGTACTTA. It yields the protein CASNLQGVRFEQYL.

This clonotype appeared a few times. The chain couples TRBV5-6 to TRBJ1-2, with TRBD1 matching over 8 bases. V shed 0 bases and J 5 bases; nucleotides not matched to a gene: 6. The length of the CDR3 is 15 residues. CDR1 and CDR2 (germline): SGHDT, YYEEEE. DNA for the CDR3: TGTGCCAGCAGCTTGGCCCCCGGGACAGGATATGGCTACACCTTC. Amino acids: CASSLAPGTGYGYTF.

This clonotype has ten or more counts. V and J are TRBV24-1 and TRBJ2-1, with 12 bases aligning to TRBD2. Losses at the gene ends were 3 bases for V and 2 bases for J; bases not matched to a gene: 7. The CDR3 loop spans 18 amino acids. From germline, CDR1 is KGHDR and CDR2 SFDVKD. The CDR3 DNA reads TGTGCCACCAGTGATCCTAGCGGGAGGGCTAGCGCCTACAATGAGCAGTTCTTC. This translates into CATSDPSGRASAYNEQFF.

About this clonotype: Mismatch with germline at one junction end may stem from a read error. The rearrangement uses TRBV7-3 and TRBJ2-2; D tentatively reads TRBD1 or TRBD2 (5 bases each). This CDR3 has 14 residues. The V gene's germline CDR1 is SGHTA and CDR2 FQGTGA. CDR3: CASSRDPATVELFF. For the CDR3, the DNA is TGTGCCAGCAGCCGGGACCCCGCCACCGTGGAGCTGTTTTTT.

This chain connects TRBV7-9 to TRBJ2-6, with 8 bases aligning to TRBD1. Germline CDR1 is SEHNR and CDR2 is FQNEAQ (reference sequence). The CDR3 is 11 amino acids. With 3 bases clipped from V and 15 bases from J, the junction kept 1 base outside the gene matches. Here the CDR3 reads CASSFGQGLTF. DNA of the CDR3: TGTGCCAGCAGCTTCGGACAGGGCCTGACTTTC. Filled out from reference TRBV7-9 and TRBJ2-6, the complete variable domain reads DTGVSQNPRHKITKRGQNVTFRCDPISEHNRLYWYRQTLGQGPEFLTYFQNEAQLEKSRLLSDRFSAERPKGSFSTLEIQRTEQGDSAMYLCASSFGQGLTFGAGSRLTVL.

The sample holds a few counts of this clonotype. This chain links TRBV19 with TRBJ1-5; 8 bases line up with TRBD1. With V trimmed by 3 bases and J by 5 bases, 6 bases remained unmatched. CDR1 and CDR2 from the germline V gene are LNHDA and SQIVND (reference sequence). This CDR3 is 15 amino acids long. In DNA, the CDR3 is TGTGCCAGTAGTATCCGTCAGGGGGCTTATCAGCCCCAGCATTTT. Its translation: CASSIRQGAYQPQHF.

There are a few counts of this clonotype. This chain's CDR3 is CASSLALTGGEQYF. CDR3 in DNA: TGTGCCAGCAGCTTAGCGCTGACCGGCGGGGAGCAGTACTTC. V is TRBV7-2 and J is TRBJ2-7, with D possibly being TRBD2 (5 bases). Between the trimmed V and J ends, which lost 0 bases and 7 bases, there was a span of 13 bases. The germline gives CDR1 SGHTA, CDR2 FQGNSA. This CDR3 contains 14 residues.

In its sample, this clonotype was seen many times. The rearrangement links TRBV7-9 to TRBJ1-1; D may be TRBD1 (6 bases). Germline V gives CDR1 SEHNR, CDR2 FQNEAQ (reference sequence). The CDR3 sequence is 13 residues long. V was cut by 10 bases and J by 6 bases, with 18 bases left in between. In nucleotides, the CDR3 is TGTGCCATCTATGGGCAGGGGATGGCTGAAGCTTTCTTT. It codes for CAIYGQGMAEAFF. Together with reference TRBV7-9 and TRBJ1-1, the CDR3 gives the full variable domain: DTGVSQNPRHKITKRGQNVTFRCDPISEHNRLYWYRQTLGQGPEFLTYFQNEAQLEKSRLLSDRFSAERPKGSFSTLEIQRTEQGDSAMYLCAIYGQGMAEAFFGQGTRLTVV.

This chain joins TRBV13 and TRBJ2-1; D may be TRBD2 (5 bases). V lost 4 bases and J 4 bases, leaving 11 bases between the germline ends. The CDR3 length is 14 residues. The germline gives CDR1 PRHDT, CDR2 FYEKMQ (reference sequence). CDR3 in amino acids: CASSSPDLYNEQFF. Written as DNA, the CDR3 is TGTGCCAGCAGCTCCCCGGACTTGTACAATGAGCAGTTCTTC.

J is TRBJ2-7 and V is TRBV7-8; D not certain. Per germline, CDR1 SGHVS and CDR2 FQNEAQ. The CDR3 contains 15 residues. Trimming took 2 bases from V and 3 from J, leaving 14 bases between them. The chain's CDR3 is CASSLRPSGFYEQYF. CDR3 bases: TGTGCCAGCAGCTTACGTCCCAGTGGATTCTACGAGCAGTACTTC.

This clonotype appeared a few times. The rearrangement uses TRBV7-9 and TRBJ2-3; 8 bases agree with TRBD1. The length of the CDR3 is 15 residues. V shed 3 bases, J shed 6 bases, and the junction held 8 bases outside the gene matches. Per the germline V gene, CDR1 is SEHNR and CDR2 is FQNEAQ (reference sequence). Written as DNA, the CDR3 is TGTGCCAGCAGCTTCACGGGACAGGCGGGGGATACGCAGTATTTT. It translates to CASSFTGQAGDTQYF.

This clonotype was observed a handful of times. The chain has TRBV5-5 and TRBJ1-2; 7 bases are shared with TRBD1. The CDR3 runs to 14 residues. Per the germline V gene, CDR1 is SGHKS and CDR2 is YYEKEE (reference sequence). The trim removed 5 bases at V and 4 bases at J, leaving 8 bases unmatched. CDR3 DNA sequence: TGTGCCAGCAGGACGACAGGGTACTCCTATGGCTACACCTTC. Protein: CASRTTGYSYGYTF.

This clonotype was seen only a few times. The chain has TRBV20-1 and TRBJ2-3; D is unclear. V gave up 3 bases and J gave up 1 base, with 14 bases separating them. Germline lookup yields CDR1 DFQATT and CDR2 SNEGSKA (reference sequence). This CDR3 spans 15 amino acids. The CDR3 is CSASRGIIGTDTQYF. CDR3 coding DNA: TGCAGTGCTAGTCGTGGTATAATCGGCACAGATACGCAGTATTTT.

This chain links TRBV27 with TRBJ2-1; D perhaps matches TRBD2 (5 bases). CDR1 and CDR2 from the germline V gene are MNHEY and SMNVEV (reference sequence). V was trimmed by 5 bases and J by 6 bases, leaving 11 bases between them. The CDR3 spans 13 residues. In DNA, the CDR3 is TGTGCCAGCAGTGCGGGTTTTAGCAATGAGCAGTTCTTC. Amino acids: CASSAGFSNEQFF.

This clonotype showed up just a few times. This sequence joins TRBV5-1 and TRBJ2-5, with D maybe TRBD2 (5 bases). Trimming left V 3 bases short and J 1 base short, with 13 bases between. Germline V gene data show CDR1 as SGHRS and CDR2 as YFSETQ. The CDR3 runs to 15 residues. CDR3: CASSSGSGFQETQYF. The CDR3, as DNA: TGCGCCAGCAGCTCTGGATCGGGGTTCCAAGAGACCCAGTACTTC.

This clonotype was seen more than once but under ten times. J is TRBJ1-6 and V is TRBV27, with D tentatively TRBD1 (6 bases). The CDR3 loop spans 15 amino acids. V gave up 4 bases and J gave up 6 bases, with 13 bases separating them. Germline-derived CDR1 and CDR2 are MNHEY and SMNVEV (reference sequence). The CDR3 DNA reads TGTGCCAGCAGTTGGGAGGTCAGGGGTAATTCACCCCTCCACTTT. The encoded protein is CASSWEVRGNSPLHF.

This clonotype was detected ten times or more. The rearrangement uses TRBV9 and TRBJ2-1; D is possibly TRBD1 (6 bases). V shed 5 bases and J shed 5 bases, with 11 bases lying between them. CDR1 is SGDLS, CDR2 YYNGEE, per germline. This CDR3 region has 13 residues. CDR3 nucleotide sequence: TGTGCCAGCAGTGAGACAGGTAACAATGAGCAGTTCTTC. Its protein product is CASSETGNNEQFF.

This clonotype was seen a handful of times. This rearrangement joins TRBV6-2 or TRBV6-3 to TRBJ2-1; the D gene is possibly TRBD2 (6 bases). Trimming pared 6 bases from V and 0 bases from J, leaving 15 bases between. The CDR3 has 16 residues. The germline V gene has CDR1 MNHEY and CDR2 SVGEGT. The CDR3 sequence: CASRDPTRISYNEQFF. The CDR3 DNA reads as TGTGCCAGCAGAGATCCGACTAGGATCTCCTACAATGAGCAGTTCTTC.

This clonotype was recorded at least ten times. The chain recombines TRBV29-1 with TRBJ2-3; 9 nucleotides line up with TRBD1. In germline, CDR1 is SQVTM, CDR2 ANQGSEA. The CDR3 is 15 residues long. Trimming removed 8 bases from V and 1 base from J; junction bases left unmatched: 10. CDR3 nucleotides: TGCAGCCTTCAGCAACAGGGGGCCCGCACAGATACGCAGTATTTT. Its translation is CSLQQQGARTDTQYF.

This clonotype was recorded many times. The chain joins TRBV4-2 to TRBJ2-5; weak D call: TRBD2 (6 bases). In germline, CDR1 is LGHNA, CDR2 YNFKEQ. V lost 1 base and J 5 bases, leaving 8 bases between the germline ends. This CDR3 has 13 residues. The DNA for the CDR3 is TGTGCCAGCAGCCAAGGAGGGAGGGAGACCCAGTACTTC. It codes for CASSQGGRETQYF.